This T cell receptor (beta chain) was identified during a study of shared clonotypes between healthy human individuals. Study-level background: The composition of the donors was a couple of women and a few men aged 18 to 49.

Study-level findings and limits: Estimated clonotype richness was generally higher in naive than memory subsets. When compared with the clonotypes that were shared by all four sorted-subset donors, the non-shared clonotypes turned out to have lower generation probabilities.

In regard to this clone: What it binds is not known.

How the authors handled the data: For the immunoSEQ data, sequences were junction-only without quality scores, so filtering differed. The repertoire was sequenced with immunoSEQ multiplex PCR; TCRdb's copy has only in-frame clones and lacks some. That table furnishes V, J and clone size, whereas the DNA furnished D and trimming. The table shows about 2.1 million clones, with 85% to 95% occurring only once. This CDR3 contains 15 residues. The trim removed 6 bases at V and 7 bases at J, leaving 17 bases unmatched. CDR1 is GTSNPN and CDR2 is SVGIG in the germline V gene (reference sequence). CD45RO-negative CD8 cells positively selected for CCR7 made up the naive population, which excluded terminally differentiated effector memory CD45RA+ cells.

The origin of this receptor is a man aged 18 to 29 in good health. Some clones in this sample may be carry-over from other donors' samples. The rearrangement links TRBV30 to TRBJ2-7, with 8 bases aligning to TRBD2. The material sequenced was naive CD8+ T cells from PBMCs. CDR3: CACKGGYGRVREQYF. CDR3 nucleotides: TGTGCCTGCAAAGGCGGGTACGGGAGGGTGAGGGAGCAGTACTTC. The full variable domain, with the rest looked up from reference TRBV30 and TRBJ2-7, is SQTIHQWPATLVQPVGSPLSLECTVEGTSNPNLYWYRQAAGRGLQLLFYSVGIGQISSEVPQNLSASRPQDRQFILSSKKLLLSDSGFYLCACKGGYGRVREQYFGPGTRLTVT.